The 27 T cell receptor beta chains listed next were all sequenced from one sample in a study of T cells in Graves' hyperthyroidism and ophthalmopathy. It was RNA transcripts that yielded the amplified TCR beta CDR3 regions. When the TCR CDR3 underwent first-round RT-PCR, the HTBI primer set was used. One entry per CDR3 protein, called by TCRdb with MiXCR from the multiplex PCR reads. Of hundreds of thousands of distinct CDR3 sequences in the sample, just under 20% were seen once. The sequenced sample was blood. Every receptor here comes from a man aged 40-55 years with Graves' ophthalmopathy.

V usage is TRBV10-3 and J usage is TRBJ1-2; D is possibly TRBD1 (5 bases). The CDR3 is 12 amino acids. V was shortened by 6 bases and J by 8 bases, with 13 bases between the two germline ends. In germline, CDR1 is ENHRY, CDR2 SYGVKD. The CDR3 nucleotides are TGTGCCATCAGACAATTTGGGGACGGCTACACCTTC. Protein product: CAIRQFGDGYTF.

This clonotype was seen more than once but under ten times. This chain connects TRBV3-1 to TRBJ2-7; D is ambiguous. This CDR3 is 15 amino acids long. Germline loops: CDR1 LGHDT, CDR2 YNNKEL (reference sequence). V was shortened by 4 bases and J by 0 bases, with 13 bases between the two germline ends. CDR3 in amino acids: CASSRGRTSSYEQYF. The CDR3 DNA reads as TGTGCCAGCAGCCGTGGACGGACGAGCTCCTACGAGCAGTACTTC.

This clonotype was seen at least ten times. The chain is built from TRBV20-1 and TRBJ2-7; TRBD1 matches at 12 bases. The junction had 3 bases not matched to a gene; V was cut back by 4 bases and J by 5 bases. Germline V CDR1 and CDR2: DFQATT, SNEGSKA (reference sequence). The CDR3 runs 13 residues. The CDR3 coding sequence is TGCAGTGCTATACGGGACAGGGGGCACGAGCAGTACTTC. Residues: CSAIRDRGHEQYF.

This clonotype occurred many times. The rearrangement links TRBV11-2 to TRBJ2-7; 13 bases are a match to TRBD2. CDR1 is SGHAT, CDR2 FQNNGV, per germline. The CDR3 runs to 15 residues. The J segment lost 6 bases and the V segment lost 6 bases, leaving 8 bases of the junction unmatched. The CDR3 is CASRSTGTSGTEQYF. The CDR3 coding sequence is TGTGCCAGCAGGAGCACCGGGACTAGCGGGACCGAGCAGTACTTC.

The CDR3 loop reads CASRQQGTGGEQYF. Written as DNA, the CDR3 is TGTGCCAGCAGGCAACAAGGGACAGGCGGGGAGCAGTACTTC. The chain recombines TRBV25-1 with TRBJ2-7; TRBD1 agrees at 8 bases. Trimming took 6 bases from V and 7 from J; bases not matched to a gene: 11. This CDR3 region has 14 residues. Germline CDR1 MGHDK, CDR2 SYGVNS.

This clonotype was counted many times. The J gene is TRBJ2-7, the V gene TRBV10-3, with 9 nucleotides matching TRBD1. The CDR3 is 14 amino acids. The V gene end was trimmed by 0 bases and the J gene end by 3 bases; junction bases not matched to a gene: 0. In germline, CDR1 is ENHRY, CDR2 SYGVKD. The CDR3: CAISESGQGYEQYF. The DNA of the CDR3 is TGTGCCATCAGTGAGTCGGGACAGGGCTACGAGCAGTACTTC.

V and J are TRBV7-8 and TRBJ2-5; TRBD1 matches 10 bases. After removal of 2 bases from V and 2 bases from J, the junction contained 8 bases not matched to a gene. Germline values: CDR1 SGHVS, CDR2 FQNEAQ. CDR3 size: 17 residues. CDR3 amino acids: CASSLLGGDRGQETQYF. In DNA form, the CDR3 reads TGTGCCAGCAGCTTATTAGGAGGGGACAGGGGTCAAGAGACCCAGTACTTC. The variable domain in full, completed from reference TRBV7-8 and TRBJ2-5, reads GAGVSQSPRYKVAKRGQDVALRCDPISGHVSLFWYQQALGQGPEFLTYFQNEAQLDKSGLPSDRFFAERPEGSVSTLKIQRTQQEDSAVYLCASSLLGGDRGQETQYFGPGTRLLVL.

This clonotype was detected many times. V and J are TRBV27 and TRBJ2-1, with 8 bases fitting TRBD1. V dropped 7 bases and J dropped 4; count of bases not matched to a gene: 3. From germline, CDR1 is MNHEY and CDR2 SMNVEV (reference sequence). The CDR3 has 13 amino acids. Here the CDR3 DNA reads TGTGCCAGCATGAGACAGGGGTACAATGAGCAGTTCTTC. It translates to CASMRQGYNEQFF.

The table lists this clonotype with a few counts. This chain uses TRBV20-1 with TRBJ2-2, with TRBD2 identical over 7 bases. CDR1 and CDR2 (germline): DFQATT, SNEGSKA (reference sequence). J lost 3 bases, V lost 0 bases, and 7 bases had no gene match. The CDR3 totals 16 residues. This CDR3 reads CSARDPSLADTGELFF. For the CDR3, the DNA is TGCAGTGCTAGAGATCCTAGCCTAGCGGACACCGGGGAGCTGTTTTTT.

In its sample, this clonotype was seen many times. V gene TRBV27 combines with J gene TRBJ2-5; possible D gene TRBD1, 6 bases. Trimming removed 5 bases at V and 0 bases at J, with 13 bases between. CDR3 length: 15 residues. Germline loops: CDR1 MNHEY, CDR2 SMNVEV (reference sequence). CDR3 bases: TGTGCCAGCAGTCAGGGACATAGTAACCAAGAGACCCAGTACTTC. Amino acid sequence: CASSQGHSNQETQYF.

This clonotype was recorded once. The junction departs from the called germline gene at one end, perhaps through a read error. The chain employs TRBV9 and TRBJ2-1, with TRBD2 as a possible D gene (5 bases). CDR3 size: 13 residues. Germline CDR1 is SGDLS and CDR2 is YYNGEE. CDR3 amino acids: CVSSVEGYNEQFF. CDR3 DNA sequence: TGTGTCAGCAGCGTAGAGGGTTACAATGAGCAGTTCTTC.

Only a few counts were recorded for this clonotype. This chain links TRBV30 with TRBJ2-2; D is unresolved. The CDR3 has 14 residues. V was shortened by 0 bases and J by 1 base, with 6 bases between the two germline ends. Germline loops: CDR1 GTSNPN, CDR2 SVGIG (reference sequence). CDR3 loop: CAWSVGMNTGELFF. CDR3 bases: TGTGCCTGGAGTGTGGGGATGAACACCGGGGAGCTGTTTTTT.

The chain recombines TRBV6-1 with TRBJ2-7; 12 bases map to TRBD2. CDR3 length: 19 amino acids. The junction had 14 bases not matched to a gene; V was cut back by 5 bases and J by 0 bases. Per germline, CDR1 MNHNS and CDR2 SASEGT. CDR3 sequence reads: CASSRTGRTSGGSSYEQYF. The CDR3 nucleotides read TGTGCCAGCAGTCGTACCGGGAGAACTAGCGGGGGGTCCTCCTACGAGCAGTACTTC.

In this sample, this clonotype turned up once. This CDR3 is CASSLVGTNGNTIYF. The DNA of the CDR3 is TGCGCCAGCAGCTTGGTAGGGACTAACGGAAACACCATATATTTT. The J gene is TRBJ1-3, the V gene TRBV5-1, with D maybe TRBD1 (5 bases). The CDR3 has 15 amino acids. Germline CDR1 SGHRS, CDR2 YFSETQ. Trimming shortened V by 0 bases and J by 4 bases, and 11 bases separated the two germline ends.

Points on this clonotype: One base away lies a much larger clone, so this may be a sequencing read error. This sequence joins TRBV20-1 and TRBJ2-1, with 7 bases aligning to TRBD2. CDR1 is DFQATT and CDR2 is SNEGSKA in the germline V gene (reference sequence). There are 14 residues in the CDR3. The CDR3 DNA reads TGCAGTGCCCTAACGCTAGCGGCCTACAATGAGCGGTTCTTC. Translated, it gives CSALTLAAYNERFF.

This clonotype has ten or more counts. This chain joins TRBV12-5 and TRBJ2-3, with D tentatively TRBD1 or TRBD2 (5 bases each). The length of the CDR3 is 12 residues. Trimming removed 4 bases from V and 7 bases from J, with 9 bases in between. Germline V lookup: CDR1 LGHNT, CDR2 FRNRAP. This CDR3 reads CASGSEGYTQYF. As DNA, the CDR3 is TGTGCTAGTGGTTCAGAGGGGTATACGCAGTATTTT.

On this clonotype itself: This clone may be a read error of a much larger clone one base away. The rearrangement joins TRBV3-1 to TRBJ2-5, with D perhaps matching TRBD1 (6 bases). Germline assignment: CDR1 LGHDT and CDR2 YNNKEL (reference sequence). V was shortened by 5 bases and J by 2 bases, with 18 bases between the two germline ends. The CDR3 consists of 16 residues. The CDR3 here is CASSSIPNRAQETQYF. The CDR3 coding sequence is TGTGCCAGCAGCTCGATTCCCAACAGGGCGCAAGAGACCCAGTACTTC.

This clonotype was detected once. The chain joins TRBV28 to TRBJ1-2; D not resolved. Trimming cost V 7 bases and J 4 bases, with 19 bases left between them. Germline loops: CDR1 MDHEN, CDR2 SYDVKM. The length of the CDR3 is 15 residues. This CDR3 reads CASTSHMAESYGYTF. The CDR3 coding sequence is TGTGCCAGCACTTCCCATATGGCAGAGTCCTATGGCTACACCTTC.

This clonotype appeared many times. The chain uses TRBV7-9 and TRBJ2-7, with D perhaps being TRBD1 or TRBD2 (5 bases each). The CDR3 is 13 amino acids. The V end was cut by 4 bases, the J end by 6 bases, with 13 bases between. Germline V gene lookup returns CDR1 SEHNR and CDR2 FQNEAQ (reference sequence). CDR3 nucleotides: TGTGCCAGCAGCTCAACAACTAGGGGCGAGCAGTACTTC. This translates into CASSSTTRGEQYF.

This rearrangement joins TRBV7-9 to TRBJ1-2; D gene ambiguous. Germline CDR1 is SEHNR and CDR2 is FQNEAQ (reference sequence). CDR3 length: 14 amino acids. V gave up 7 bases and J gave up 8 bases, with 20 bases separating them. CDR3 region: CASNQRVEGPGYTF. The CDR3 bases are TGTGCCAGCAACCAGAGGGTCGAGGGCCCCGGCTACACCTTC.

This clonotype was seen many times. The chain employs TRBV28 and TRBJ1-2; D unresolved. Per the germline V gene, CDR1 is MDHEN and CDR2 is SYDVKM. Deletions cut 3 bases from V and 6 bases from J, with 5 bases between. This CDR3 has 11 residues. CDR3 amino acids: CASSFRDGYTF. CDR3 bases: TGTGCCAGCAGTTTTAGGGATGGCTACACCTTC.

This clonotype was observed many times. This chain uses TRBV27 with TRBJ2-7; 9 nucleotides match TRBD1. CDR1 is MNHEY and CDR2 is SMNVEV in the germline V gene (reference sequence). V shed 3 bases and J 7 bases; nucleotides not matched to a gene: 10. The CDR3 covers 15 residues. Here the CDR3 DNA reads TGTGCCAGCAGTTTCCCGGGACAGGGTCTTGTGGAGCAGTACTTC. The encoded protein is CASSFPGQGLVEQYF.

This clonotype was observed many times. The chain is built from TRBV5-1 and TRBJ2-3; D gene unclear. The CDR3 loop spans 12 amino acids. Germline V gives CDR1 SGHRS, CDR2 YFSETQ. Deletions cut 3 bases from V and 2 bases from J, with 4 bases between. The CDR3 spells CASSWDTDTQYF. CDR3 coding DNA: TGCGCCAGCAGCTGGGACACAGATACGCAGTATTTT.

This clonotype was recorded a few times. The gene calls are TRBV27 and TRBJ1-1; TRBD1 might be the D (5 bases). Germline V gene data show CDR1 as MNHEY and CDR2 as SMNVEV (reference sequence). CDR3 length: 15 amino acids. Trimming cost V 7 bases and J 9 bases, with 24 bases left between them. The CDR3 is CASNPAGVVAEKAFF. The DNA of the CDR3 is TGTGCCAGCAACCCGGCGGGGGTAGTCGCAGAAAAAGCTTTCTTT.

This clonotype showed up many times. CDR3 nucleotides: TGTGCCAGCAGTTTAGGGGTTGCTGAAGCTTTCTTT. It yields the protein CASSLGVAEAFF. The chain uses TRBV28 and TRBJ1-1; D gene unclear. The CDR3 is 12 residues long. Germline V gives CDR1 MDHEN, CDR2 SYDVKM. Trimming left V 2 bases short and J 6 bases short, with 7 bases between.

This clonotype was recorded a few times. V usage is TRBV6-1 and J usage is TRBJ2-1, with 8 bases matching TRBD1. Trimming at V came to 1 base and at J to 1 base, leaving 9 bases not matched to a gene. CDR1 MNHNS and CDR2 SASEGT come from the germline V gene. This CDR3 region has 18 residues. The CDR3 loop reads CASSEGSDRENSYNEQFF. CDR3 nucleotides: TGTGCCAGCAGTGAAGGGTCGGACAGGGAAAATTCCTACAATGAGCAGTTCTTC.

The chain links TRBV2 to TRBJ2-7; D is unresolved. Germline values: CDR1 SNHLY, CDR2 FYNNEI. The CDR3 covers 12 residues. V was trimmed by 8 bases and J by 5 bases, leaving 13 bases between them. This chain's CDR3 is CASAAVTDEQYF. CDR3 bases: TGTGCCAGCGCGGCGGTAACCGACGAGCAGTACTTC.